These T cell receptor beta chains were read from a single sample in a study of cytotoxic CD8 clonotypes in ibrutinib-treated CLL. Data came from immunoSEQ multiplex PCR; TCRdb stores just in-frame clones and leaves some out. The sample has approximately 330,000 clones, about 80% seen once. The sequences come from PBMCs, collected before ibrutinib treatment. These TCRs come from a human donor with chronic lymphocytic leukemia. Both conserved end residues are part of each CDR3. The D gene is left open where the match is weak. The size entry is marked missing in some rows and otherwise reads once, few, many or a size class.

D gene,clone size,V gene,J gene,CDR3 DNA,CDR3 protein
.,.,TRBV9,TRBJ1-2,TGTGCCAGCCAGCGATCACAGAACTATGGCTACACCTTC,CASQRSQNYGYTF
.,.,TRBV25-1,TRBJ2-6,TGTGCCAGCAGTGAATTTGGGGCCAACGTCCTGACTTTC,CASSEFGANVLTF
.,.,TRBV7-2,TRBJ2-7,TGTGCCAGCAGCTTAGCGCCCAGGGGATACTCCTACGAGCAGTACTTC,CASSLAPRGYSYEQYF
.,few,TRBV4-3,TRBJ2-1,TGCGCCAGCAGCCAAGAGTCCAAATCAGATGAGCAGTTCTTC,CASSQESKSDEQFF
.,.,TRBV5-4,TRBJ2-1,TGTGCCAGCAGCGGGCGTTGGCCCGATGAGCAGTTCTTC,CASSGRWPDEQFF
TRBD1,.,TRBV6-5,TRBJ1-5,TGTGCCAGCAGCCGACAGGGGTATAGCAATCAGCCCCAGCATTTT,CASSRQGYSNQPQHF
TRBD1,.,TRBV5-1,TRBJ2-7,TGCGCCAGCAGCTTTGACAGGGTCGTCTACGAGCAGTACTTC,CASSFDRVVYEQYF
TRBD1,.,TRBV30,TRBJ2-5,TGTGCCTGGAGAGGGGGCTGGGAGACCCAGTACTTC,CAWRGGWETQYF
.,.,TRBV29-1,TRBJ1-5,TGCAGCGTTACTGGATCCGGGAGGAATCAGCCCCAGCATTTT,CSVTGSGRNQPQHF
.,.,TRBV5-1,TRBJ1-4,TGCGCCAACAGCTTGTGGCCGGGGACGGACGAAAAACTGTTTTTT,CANSLWPGTDEKLFF
.,.,TRBV2,TRBJ2-1,TGTGCCAGCAGGCGAAGCGAGGGTTACAATGAGCAGTTCTTC,CASRRSEGYNEQFF
TRBD2,.,TRBV7-2,TRBJ2-2,TGTGCCAGCAGCTTTAGCGGGAGTGGATCCGGGGAGCTGTTTTTT,CASSFSGSGSGELFF
TRBD2,.,TRBV5-6,TRBJ2-1,TGTGCCAGCAGCTTGGCGGGAGGGCCCCTCGATGAGCAGTTCTTC,CASSLAGGPLDEQFF
TRBD1,.,TRBV10-3,TRBJ1-2,TGTGCCATCAGTGCCGACAGGGATGGCTACACCTTC,CAISADRDGYTF
.,.,TRBV5-1,TRBJ2-5,TGCGCCAGCAGCGAAGGGACTTACCTGGGAGAGACCCAGTACTTC,CASSEGTYLGETQYF
.,.,TRBV5-4,TRBJ2-3,TGTGCCAGCAGCCCGGACCCCACAGATACGCAGTATTTT,CASSPDPTDTQYF
TRBD1,.,TRBV5-1,TRBJ2-5,TGCGCCAGCAGCACCCGACAGGGGCCCCAAGAGACCCAGTACTTC,CASSTRQGPQETQYF
TRBD1,.,TRBV7-3,TRBJ2-1,TGTGCCAGCAGCTTACTGGCGGGACAGGGAACTCCTAAACACAATGAGCAGTTCTTC,CASSLLAGQGTPKHNEQFF
.,.,TRBV5-1,TRBJ2-3,TGCGCCAGCAGCTTGGCTTGGAGAGGGACTGGTACAGATACGCAGTATTTT,CASSLAWRGTGTDTQYF
TRBD2,.,TRBV27,TRBJ2-7,TGTGCCAGCAGTACAGGACTAGCGGGAGAGCGGTTGGGCGAGCAGTACTTC,CASSTGLAGERLGEQYF
TRBD2,.,TRBV7-2,TRBJ2-7,TGTGCCAGCAGCTTAGCCGCGGGACTAGCAGGGTACGAGCAGTACTTC,CASSLAAGLAGYEQYF
.,.,TRBV9,TRBJ2-3,TGTGCCAGCAGCGTAGCCCCAGTCGGGGGCGGGAATACGCAGTATTTT,CASSVAPVGGGNTQYF
.,.,TRBV29-1,TRBJ2-4,TGCAGCGTTGAAACCAGGACCGGTGGTAGGTCCATTCAGTACTTC,CSVETRTGGRSIQYF
.,.,TRBV2,TRBJ1-1,TGTGCCAGCAGTGAGGAGGGGACAATGAACACTGAAGCTTTCTTT,CASSEEGTMNTEAFF
.,.,TRBV7-4,TRBJ2-3,TGTGCCAGCAGCTTACAGGGTTGGCCAGATACGCAGTATTTT,CASSLQGWPDTQYF
.,.,TRBV29-1,TRBJ1-2,TGCAGCGTTGAAGGGGATAGTCAGGGCTACACCTTC,CSVEGDSQGYTF
TRBD2,.,TRBV4-3,TRBJ2-1,TGCGCCAGCAGCCAATCTTCCCTAGCGGGAGGGCTGAGATACAATGAGCAGTTCTTC,CASSQSSLAGGLRYNEQFF
TRBD1,.,TRBV7-9,TRBJ1-2,TGTGCCAGCAGATTCACAGGGGGCGATGGCTACACCTTC,CASRFTGGDGYTF
TRBD1,.,TRBV30,TRBJ2-3,TGTGCCTGGAACCAGGGGGTAGGGACAGATACGCAGTATTTT,CAWNQGVGTDTQYF
.,.,TRBV9,TRBJ2-3,TGTGCCAGCAGCCCCCTGGGCCGGTACACAGATACGCAGTATTTT,CASSPLGRYTDTQYF
.,once,TRBV5-1,TRBJ1-5,TGCGCCAGCAGCTTTGAAGGGGTGGGGCCCCAGCATTTT,CASSFEGVGPQHF
.,.,TRBV29-1,TRBJ1-3,TGCAGCGTTGGGGGCAGAGGAAACACCATATATTTT,CSVGGRGNTIYF
.,once,TRBV6-5,TRBJ2-7,TGTGCCAGCAGTTCCTCGGAAAGGGGTTATCACGAGCAGTACTTC,CASSSSERGYHEQYF
.,.,TRBV5-1,TRBJ1-5,TGCGCCAGCAGCTTGGGACCGGGCAATCAGCCCCAGCATTTT,CASSLGPGNQPQHF
.,.,TRBV6-5,TRBJ1-1,TGTGCCAGCAGGACCCACGATAGGGTCAACACTGAAGCTTTCTTT,CASRTHDRVNTEAFF
.,.,TRBV4-1,TRBJ1-1,TGCGCCAGCAGCCCGGGACAAAGGAACACTGAAGCTTTCTTT,CASSPGQRNTEAFF
.,once,TRBV6-5,TRBJ2-7,TGTGCCAGCAGTTACTCAGGGGTCGAGCAGTACTTC,CASSYSGVEQYF
TRBD2,once,TRBV11-2,TRBJ2-7,TGTGCCAGCGATACTAGCGGGAGGGCCTACGAGCAGTACTTC,CASDTSGRAYEQYF
.,.,TRBV2,TRBJ1-2,TGTGCCAGCAGTGAAGCGCAGGGCTACACCTTC,CASSEAQGYTF
TRBD1,once,TRBV18,TRBJ1-2,TGTGCCAGCTCACCACTACAATACAGGGGGAGTGGCTATGGCTACACCTTC,CASSPLQYRGSGYGYTF
TRBD2,.,TRBV7-3,TRBJ2-2,TGTGCCAGCAGCACCAGACTAGCGCCGATCGAGGAGCTGTTTTTT,CASSTRLAPIEELFF
TRBD2,few,TRBV27,TRBJ2-7,TGTGCCAGCAGTTTACGCGGACTAGCGGGAGGCTACGAGCAGTACTTC,CASSLRGLAGGYEQYF
TRBD2,once,TRBV29-1,TRBJ2-2,TGCAGCGTTGTAGGCGGGAGCAGCGTCACCGGGGAGCTGTTTTTT,CSVVGGSSVTGELFF
.,.,TRBV10-1,TRBJ2-2,TGCGCCAGCAGTGAGTCCCCGACCGGGGAGCTGTTTTTT,CASSESPTGELFF
.,.,TRBV6-8,TRBJ1-2,TGTGCCAGCAGTTACACAACCCGGGACGACTATGGCTACACCTTC,CASSYTTRDDYGYTF
.,.,TRBV29-1,TRBJ2-4,TGCAGCGTTGAAGGAGGGGTCAGGGACAAAAAACGAAACATTCAGTACTTC,CSVEGGVRDKKRNIQYF
.,.,TRBV6-1,TRBJ2-7,TGTGCCAGCAGTCGCTCAGGGGATGTCTTCTACGAGCAGTACTTC,CASSRSGDVFYEQYF
.,.,TRBV10-1,TRBJ2-3,TGCGCCAGCAGCTCCGGGACCCCAGATACGCAGTATTTT,CASSSGTPDTQYF